The source of this T cell receptor (beta chain) is a study of blood T cells in healthy people across ages. Study results and limitations: Naive T cell percentage showed a strong correlation with TCR beta diversity.

A second PCR of about 7 to 11 cycles used a sample-barcoded 5' primer and a J-beta primer mix. Via MiXCR, TCRdb re-called the 5' RACE reads, giving one row per CDR3 protein. The sample lists more than 900,000 distinct CDR3 sequences, around 29% occurring once. With respect to this clonotype: Its antigen is unidentified. A much larger clone differs from this one at a single base, so this may be a read error.

Germline-derived CDR1 and CDR2 are SQVTM and ANQGSEA. V was cut by 7 bases and J by 4 bases, with 20 bases left in between. CDR3 length: 14 amino acids. The same data also contributed to another study, on T cells of mothers and their children. That paper notes: Every mother produced more than 8.5 million TCR beta CDR3 reads, whereas every child provided several million.

The sequenced sample was blood. The chain recombines TRBV29-1 with TRBJ2-7; D may match TRBD1 or TRBD2 (6 bases each). The receptor was isolated from a woman aged 40 to 50 in good health. CDR3 residues: CSAVGRRGSYEQYF. The CDR3, as DNA: TGCAGCGCTGTAGGACGGAGGGGGTCTTACGAGCAGTACTTC.